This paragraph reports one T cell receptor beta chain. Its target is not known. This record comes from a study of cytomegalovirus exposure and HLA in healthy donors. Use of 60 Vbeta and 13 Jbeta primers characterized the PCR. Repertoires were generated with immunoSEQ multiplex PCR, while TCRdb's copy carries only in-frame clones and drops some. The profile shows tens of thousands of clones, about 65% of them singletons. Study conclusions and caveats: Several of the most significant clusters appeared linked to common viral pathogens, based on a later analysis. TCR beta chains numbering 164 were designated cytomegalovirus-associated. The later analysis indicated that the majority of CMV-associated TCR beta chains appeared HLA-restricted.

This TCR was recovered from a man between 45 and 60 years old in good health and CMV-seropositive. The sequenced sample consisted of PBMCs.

CDR3: CASSGGQGINEAFF. The CDR3 region has the DNA TGTGCCAGCAGCGGAGGACAGGGAATAAATGAAGCTTTCTTT. This rearrangement joins TRBV5-4 to TRBJ1-1, with 8 bases fitting TRBD1. Germline loops: CDR1 SGHNT, CDR2 YYREEE (reference sequence). The junction had 9 bases not matched to a gene; V was cut back by 4 bases and J by 7 bases. This CDR3 has 14 residues.